This record covers a single T cell receptor beta chain. The entry originates in a study of long-term antiretroviral therapy in people with HIV. Each donor had at least one pre-ART and at least two post-ART PBMC samples. It was version v3.0 of the immunoSEQ assay that was run at survey level. Some clones are missing from TCRdb's copy, which holds only in-frame ones; the method was immunoSEQ multiplex PCR. The table shows 30,000 to 40,000 clones, with 87% occurring only once. The germline V gene has CDR1 MNHNS and CDR2 SASEGT. Trimming cost V 3 bases and J 2 bases, with 18 bases left between them. This CDR3 comprises 17 residues.

This receptor was identified in a man between 18 and 29 years old with HIV. The chain combines TRBV6-1 with TRBJ2-3, with a tentative D call TRBD2 (6 bases). The sample in question was unsorted PBMCs, obtained 1.1 years after starting antiretroviral therapy. The CDR3 reads CASSDSPGVAATDTQYF. CDR3 nucleotides: TGTGCCAGCAGTGATTCGCCGGGGGTGGCGGCCACAGATACGCAGTATTTT.